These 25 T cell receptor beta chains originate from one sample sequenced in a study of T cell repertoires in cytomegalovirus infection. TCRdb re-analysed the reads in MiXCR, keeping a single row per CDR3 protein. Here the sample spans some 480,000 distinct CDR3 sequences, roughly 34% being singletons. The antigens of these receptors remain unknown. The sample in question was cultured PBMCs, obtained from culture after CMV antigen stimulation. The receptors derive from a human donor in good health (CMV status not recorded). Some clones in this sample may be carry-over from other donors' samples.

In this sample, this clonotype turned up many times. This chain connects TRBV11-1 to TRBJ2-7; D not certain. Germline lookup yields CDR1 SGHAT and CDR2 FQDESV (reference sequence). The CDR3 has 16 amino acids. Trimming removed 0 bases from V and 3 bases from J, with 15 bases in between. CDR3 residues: CASSLARDLLIYEQYF. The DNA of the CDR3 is TGTGCCAGCAGCTTAGCACGAGACTTACTAATCTACGAGCAGTACTTC. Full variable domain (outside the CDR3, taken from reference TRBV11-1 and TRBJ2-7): EAEVAQSPRYKITEKSQAVAFWCDPISGHATLYWYRQILGQGPELLVQFQDESVVDDSQLPKDRFSAERLKGVDSTLKIQPAELGDSAMYLCASSLARDLLIYEQYFGPGTRLTVT.

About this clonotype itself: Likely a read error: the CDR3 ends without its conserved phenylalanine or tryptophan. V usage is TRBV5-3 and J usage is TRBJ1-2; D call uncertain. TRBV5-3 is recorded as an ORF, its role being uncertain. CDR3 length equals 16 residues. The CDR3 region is CASSLAFDSPWEIYTV. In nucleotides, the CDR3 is TGTGCCAGCAGCTTGGCCTTTGACTCCCCCTGGGAAATCTACACCGTC.

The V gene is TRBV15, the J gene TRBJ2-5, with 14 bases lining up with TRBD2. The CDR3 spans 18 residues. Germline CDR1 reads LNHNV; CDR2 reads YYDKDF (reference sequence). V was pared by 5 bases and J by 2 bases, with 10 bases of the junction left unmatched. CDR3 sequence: CATSAGTSGSGGQETQYF. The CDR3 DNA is TGTGCCACCAGCGCCGGGACTAGCGGGAGTGGGGGGCAAGAGACCCAGTACTTC.

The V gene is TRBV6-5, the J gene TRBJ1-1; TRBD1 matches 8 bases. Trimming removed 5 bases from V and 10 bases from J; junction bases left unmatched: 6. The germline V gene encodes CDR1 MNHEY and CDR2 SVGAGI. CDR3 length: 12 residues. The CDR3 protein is CASSRAGGLAFF. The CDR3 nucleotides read TGTGCCAGCAGTCGGGCAGGGGGCTTAGCTTTCTTT.

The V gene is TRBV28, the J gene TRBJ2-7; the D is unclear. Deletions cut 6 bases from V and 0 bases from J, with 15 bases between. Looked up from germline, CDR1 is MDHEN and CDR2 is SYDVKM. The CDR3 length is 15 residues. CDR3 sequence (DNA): TGTGCCAGCAGCCCCGCTCAGACCAGCTCCTACGAGCAGTACTTC. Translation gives CASSPAQTSSYEQYF.

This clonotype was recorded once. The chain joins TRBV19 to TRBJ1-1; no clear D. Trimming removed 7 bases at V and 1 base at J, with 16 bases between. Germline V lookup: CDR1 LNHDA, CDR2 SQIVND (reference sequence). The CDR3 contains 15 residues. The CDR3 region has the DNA TGTGCCAGTACCTCTATGGAGTCAGGGAACACTGAAGCTTTCTTT. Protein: CASTSMESGNTEAFF.

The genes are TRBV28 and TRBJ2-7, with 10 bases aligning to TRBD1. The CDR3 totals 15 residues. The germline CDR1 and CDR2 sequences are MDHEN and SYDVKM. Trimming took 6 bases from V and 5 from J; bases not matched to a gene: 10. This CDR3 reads CASSPGTGDRHEQYF. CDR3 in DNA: TGTGCCAGCAGCCCCGGGACAGGGGACCGCCACGAGCAGTACTTC.

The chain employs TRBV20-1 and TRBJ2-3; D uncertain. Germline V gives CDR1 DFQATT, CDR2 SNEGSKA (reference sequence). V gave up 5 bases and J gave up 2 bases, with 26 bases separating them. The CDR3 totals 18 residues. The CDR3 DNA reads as TGCAGTGCTCTCAGGCTAACAAGGGCCCCCAATTACACAGATACGCAGTATTTT. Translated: CSALRLTRAPNYTDTQYF.

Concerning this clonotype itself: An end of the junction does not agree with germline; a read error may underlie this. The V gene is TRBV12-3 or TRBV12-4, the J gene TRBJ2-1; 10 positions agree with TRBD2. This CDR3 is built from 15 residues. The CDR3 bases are TGTGCCAGCAGTTTAAGAGCGGGAGGGCAATATGAGCAGTTCTTT. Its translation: CASSLRAGGQYEQFF.

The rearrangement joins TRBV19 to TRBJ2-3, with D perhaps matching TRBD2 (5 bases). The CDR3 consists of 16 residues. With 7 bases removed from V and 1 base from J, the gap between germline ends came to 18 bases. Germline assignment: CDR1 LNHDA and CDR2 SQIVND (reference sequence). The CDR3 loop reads CASTPRGVEGTDTQYF. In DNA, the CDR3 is TGTGCCAGTACCCCCCGGGGTGTCGAGGGCACAGATACGCAGTATTTT.

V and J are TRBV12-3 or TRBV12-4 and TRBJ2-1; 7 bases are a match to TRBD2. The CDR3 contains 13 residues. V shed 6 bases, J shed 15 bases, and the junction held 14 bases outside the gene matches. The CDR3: CASSPLSGGITFF. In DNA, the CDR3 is TGTGCCAGCAGCCCTCTTTCGGGGGGAATCACGTTCTTC.

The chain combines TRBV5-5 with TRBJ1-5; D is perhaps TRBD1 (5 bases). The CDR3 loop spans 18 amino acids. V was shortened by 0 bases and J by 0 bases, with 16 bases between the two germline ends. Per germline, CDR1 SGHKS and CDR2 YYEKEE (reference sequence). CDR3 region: CASSLGGDGRYSNQPQHF. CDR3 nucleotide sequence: TGTGCCAGCAGCTTGGGCGGGGACGGCCGCTATAGCAATCAGCCCCAGCATTTT.

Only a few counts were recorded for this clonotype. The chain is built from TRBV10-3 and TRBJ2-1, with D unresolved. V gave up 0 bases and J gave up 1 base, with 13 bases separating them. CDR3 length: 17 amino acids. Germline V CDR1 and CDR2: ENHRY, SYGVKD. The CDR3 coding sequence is TGTGCCATCAGTGAGTCTCGCAGGCAAGGATCCTACAATGAGCAGTTCTTC. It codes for CAISESRRQGSYNEQFF.

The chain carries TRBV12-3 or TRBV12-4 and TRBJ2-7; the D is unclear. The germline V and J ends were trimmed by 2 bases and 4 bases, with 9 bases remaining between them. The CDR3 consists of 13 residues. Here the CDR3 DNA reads TGTGCCAGCAGTTTAAAAACAGCATACGAGCAGTACTTC. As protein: CASSLKTAYEQYF.

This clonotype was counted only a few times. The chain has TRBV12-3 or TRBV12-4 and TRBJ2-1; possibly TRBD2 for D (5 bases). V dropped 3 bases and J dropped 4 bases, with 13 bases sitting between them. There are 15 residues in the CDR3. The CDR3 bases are TGTGCCAGCAGTTTGCCTGGGTCGGGATACAATGAGCAGTTCTTC. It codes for CASSLPGSGYNEQFF.

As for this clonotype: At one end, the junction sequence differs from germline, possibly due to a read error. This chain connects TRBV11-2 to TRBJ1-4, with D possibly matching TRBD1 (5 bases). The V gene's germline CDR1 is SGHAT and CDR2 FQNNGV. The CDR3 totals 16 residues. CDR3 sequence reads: CASSQELRGGSEKLFF. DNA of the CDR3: TGCGCCAGCAGCCAAGAATTACGGGGGGGGAGTGAAAAACTGTTTTTT.

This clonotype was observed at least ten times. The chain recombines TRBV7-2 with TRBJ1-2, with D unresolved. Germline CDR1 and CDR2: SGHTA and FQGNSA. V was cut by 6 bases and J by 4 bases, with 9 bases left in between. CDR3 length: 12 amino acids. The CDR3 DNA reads TGTGCCAGCAGTCAGGAAATCTATGGCTACACCTTC. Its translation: CASSQEIYGYTF. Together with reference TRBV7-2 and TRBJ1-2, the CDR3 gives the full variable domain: GAGVSQSPSNKVTEKGKDVELRCDPISGHTALYWYRQSLGQGLEFLIYFQGNSAPDKSGLPSDRFSAERTGGSVSTLTIQRTQQEDSAVYLCASSQEIYGYTFGSGTRLTVV.

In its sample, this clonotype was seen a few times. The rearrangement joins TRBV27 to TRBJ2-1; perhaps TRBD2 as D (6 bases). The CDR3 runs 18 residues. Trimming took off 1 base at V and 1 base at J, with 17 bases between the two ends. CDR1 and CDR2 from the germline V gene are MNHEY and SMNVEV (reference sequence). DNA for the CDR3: TGTGCCAGCAGTTTATTCACCCTAGCGACGGGATCCTACAATGAGCAGTTCTTC. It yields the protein CASSLFTLATGSYNEQFF.

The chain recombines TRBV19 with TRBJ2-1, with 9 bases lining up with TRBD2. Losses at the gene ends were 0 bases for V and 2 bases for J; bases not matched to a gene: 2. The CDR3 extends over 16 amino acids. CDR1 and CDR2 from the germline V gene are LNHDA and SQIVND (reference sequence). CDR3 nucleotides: TGTGCCAGTAGTATAGAACTAGCGGGTACCTACAATGAGCAGTTCTTC. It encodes CASSIELAGTYNEQFF. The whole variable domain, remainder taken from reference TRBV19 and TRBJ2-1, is DGGITQSPKYLFRKEGQNVTLSCEQNLNHDAMYWYRQDPGQGLRLIYYSQIVNDFQKGDIAEGYSVSREKKESFPLTVTSAQKNPTAFYLCASSIELAGTYNEQFFGPGTRLTVL.

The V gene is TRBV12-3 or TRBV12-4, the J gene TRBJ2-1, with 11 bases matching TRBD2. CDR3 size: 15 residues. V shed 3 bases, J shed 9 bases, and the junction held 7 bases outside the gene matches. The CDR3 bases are TGTGCCAGCAGTTTTACTAGCGGGAGTTTCAGTGAGCAGTTCTTC. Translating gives CASSFTSGSFSEQFF.

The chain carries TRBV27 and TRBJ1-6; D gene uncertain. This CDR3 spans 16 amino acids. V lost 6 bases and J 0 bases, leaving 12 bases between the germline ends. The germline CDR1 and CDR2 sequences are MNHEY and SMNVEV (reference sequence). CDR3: CASRRYSSSYNSPLHF. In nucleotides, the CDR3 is TGTGCCAGCAGACGATACTCTAGCTCCTATAATTCACCCCTCCACTTT.

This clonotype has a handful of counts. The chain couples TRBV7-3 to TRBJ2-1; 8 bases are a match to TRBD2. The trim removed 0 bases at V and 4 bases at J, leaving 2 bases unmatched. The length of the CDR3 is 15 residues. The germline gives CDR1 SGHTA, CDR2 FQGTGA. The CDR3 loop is CASSLTREGYNEQFF. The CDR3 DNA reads TGTGCCAGCAGCTTAACACGGGAGGGATACAATGAGCAGTTCTTC. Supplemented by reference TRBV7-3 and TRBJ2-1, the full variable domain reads GAGVSQTPSNKVTEKGKYVELRCDPISGHTALYWYRQSLGQGPEFLIYFQGTGAADDSGLPNDRFFAVRPEGSVSTLKIQRTERGDSAVYLCASSLTREGYNEQFFGPGTRLTVL.

The CDR3 DNA reads as TGTGCCAGCAACCTTTCGACAGGGAAGCGAGAGACCCAGTACTTC. This sequence encodes CASNLSTGKRETQYF. The chain uses TRBV6-2 or TRBV6-3 and TRBJ2-5; TRBD1 aligns across 7 bases. Germline V gene lookup returns CDR1 MNHEY and CDR2 SVGEGT. CDR3 size: 15 residues. V dropped 7 bases and J dropped 4; count of bases not matched to a gene: 12.

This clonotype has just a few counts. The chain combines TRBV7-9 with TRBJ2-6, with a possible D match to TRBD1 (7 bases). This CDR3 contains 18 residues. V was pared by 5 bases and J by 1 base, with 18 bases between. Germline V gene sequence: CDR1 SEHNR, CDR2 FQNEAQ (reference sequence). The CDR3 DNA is TGTGCCAGCAGCGCCCGGGGCAGGGGGGCATCTGGGGCCAACGTCCTGACTTTC. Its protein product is CASSARGRGASGANVLTF.

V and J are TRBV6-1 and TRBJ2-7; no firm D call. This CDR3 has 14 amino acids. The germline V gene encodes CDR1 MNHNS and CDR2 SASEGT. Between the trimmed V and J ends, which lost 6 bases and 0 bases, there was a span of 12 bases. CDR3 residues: CASSSGFDSYEQYF. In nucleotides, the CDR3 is TGTGCCAGCAGCTCCGGGTTTGACTCCTACGAGCAGTACTTC.